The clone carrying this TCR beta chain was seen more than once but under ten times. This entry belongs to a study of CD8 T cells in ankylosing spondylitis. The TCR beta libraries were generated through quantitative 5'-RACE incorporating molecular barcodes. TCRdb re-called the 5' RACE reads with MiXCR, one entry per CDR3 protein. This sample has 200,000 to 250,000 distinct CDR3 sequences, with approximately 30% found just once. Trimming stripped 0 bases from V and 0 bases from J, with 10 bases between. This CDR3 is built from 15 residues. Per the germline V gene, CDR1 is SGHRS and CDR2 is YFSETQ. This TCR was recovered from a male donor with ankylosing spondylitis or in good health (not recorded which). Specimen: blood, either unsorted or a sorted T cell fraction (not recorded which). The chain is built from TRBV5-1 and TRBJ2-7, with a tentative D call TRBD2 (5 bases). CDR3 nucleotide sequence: TGCGCCAGCAGCTTGGGCGCTAGCAACTCCTACGAGCAGTACTTC. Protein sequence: CASSLGASNSYEQYF.